Listed here is a single T cell receptor (beta chain). Sequenced by immunoSEQ multiplex PCR; TCRdb stores in-frame clones only, minus some. The sample lists over 150,000 clones; 90% were seen once. The sample comes from a study of control samples from healthy donors and cancer patients. Between the trimmed V and J ends, which lost 1 base and 10 bases, there was a span of 11 bases. The length of the CDR3 is 13 residues. The V gene's germline CDR1 is GTSNPN and CDR2 SVGIG (reference sequence). This receptor was identified in a woman between 50 and 59 years old in good health. The sample comprised blood. The gene calls are TRBV30 and TRBJ1-6; D is ambiguous. The CDR3 region has the DNA TGTGCCTGGAGTGGGGATTGGGGATCACCCCTCCACTTT. Its translation is CAWSGDWGSPLHF.